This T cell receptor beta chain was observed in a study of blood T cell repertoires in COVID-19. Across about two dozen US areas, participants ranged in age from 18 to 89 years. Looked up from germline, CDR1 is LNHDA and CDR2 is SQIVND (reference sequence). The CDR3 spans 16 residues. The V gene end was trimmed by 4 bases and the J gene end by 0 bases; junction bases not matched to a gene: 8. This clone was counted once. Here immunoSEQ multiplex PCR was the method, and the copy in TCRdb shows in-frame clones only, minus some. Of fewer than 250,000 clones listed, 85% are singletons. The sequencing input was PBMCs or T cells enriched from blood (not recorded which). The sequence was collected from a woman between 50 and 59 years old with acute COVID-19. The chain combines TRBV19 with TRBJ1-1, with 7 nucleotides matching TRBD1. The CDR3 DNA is TGTGCCAGTAGTACTTTTTCGGGACAGTTGAACACTGAAGCTTTCTTT. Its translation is CASSTFSGQLNTEAFF.